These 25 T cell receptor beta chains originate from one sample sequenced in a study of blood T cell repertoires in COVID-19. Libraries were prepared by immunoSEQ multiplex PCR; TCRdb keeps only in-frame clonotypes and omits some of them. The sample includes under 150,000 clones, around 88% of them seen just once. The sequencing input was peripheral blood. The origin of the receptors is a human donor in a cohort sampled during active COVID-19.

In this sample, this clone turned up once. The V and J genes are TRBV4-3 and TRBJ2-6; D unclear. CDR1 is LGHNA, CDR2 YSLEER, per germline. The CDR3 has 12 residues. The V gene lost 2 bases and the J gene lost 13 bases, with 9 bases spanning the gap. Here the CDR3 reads CASSQTGRVLTF. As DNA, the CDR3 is TGCGCCAGCAGCCAAACCGGTCGGGTCCTGACTTTC.

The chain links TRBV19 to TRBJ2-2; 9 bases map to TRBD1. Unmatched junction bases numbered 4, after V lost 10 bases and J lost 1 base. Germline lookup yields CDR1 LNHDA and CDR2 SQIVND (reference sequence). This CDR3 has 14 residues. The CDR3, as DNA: TGTGCCACCAGGACAGGGGTGAACACCGGGGAGCTGTTTTTT. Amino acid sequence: CATRTGVNTGELFF.

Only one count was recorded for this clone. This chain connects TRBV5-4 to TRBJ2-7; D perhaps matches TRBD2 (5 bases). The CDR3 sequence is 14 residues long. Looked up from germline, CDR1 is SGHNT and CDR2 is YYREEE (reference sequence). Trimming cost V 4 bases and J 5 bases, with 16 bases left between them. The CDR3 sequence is CASSLSSGLDEQYF. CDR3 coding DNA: TGTGCCAGCAGCCTTTCCTCGGGGTTGGACGAGCAGTACTTC.

DNA of the CDR3: TGTGCCAGCAGTTCGGACAGGGTTAGCTCCTACGAGCAGTACTTC. It specifies CASSSDRVSSYEQYF. The chain employs TRBV6-6 and TRBJ2-7; 8 nucleotides line up with TRBD1. CDR3 size: 15 residues. V shed 4 bases and J 0 bases; nucleotides not matched to a gene: 5. The germline V gene has CDR1 MNHNY and CDR2 SVGAGI (reference sequence).

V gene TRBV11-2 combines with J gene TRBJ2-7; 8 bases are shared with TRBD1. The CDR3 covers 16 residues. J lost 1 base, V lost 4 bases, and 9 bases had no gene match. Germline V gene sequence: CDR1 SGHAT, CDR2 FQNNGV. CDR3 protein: CASSSLARDRSYEQYF. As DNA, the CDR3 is TGTGCCAGCAGCTCCCTAGCCCGGGACAGGTCCTACGAGCAGTACTTC.

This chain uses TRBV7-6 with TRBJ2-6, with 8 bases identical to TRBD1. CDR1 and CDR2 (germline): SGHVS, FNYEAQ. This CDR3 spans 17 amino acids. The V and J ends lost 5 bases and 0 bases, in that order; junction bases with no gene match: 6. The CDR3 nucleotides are TGTGCCAGCAGCAGCAGGACAGGGTACTCTGGGGCCAACGTCCTGACTTTC. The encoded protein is CASSSRTGYSGANVLTF.

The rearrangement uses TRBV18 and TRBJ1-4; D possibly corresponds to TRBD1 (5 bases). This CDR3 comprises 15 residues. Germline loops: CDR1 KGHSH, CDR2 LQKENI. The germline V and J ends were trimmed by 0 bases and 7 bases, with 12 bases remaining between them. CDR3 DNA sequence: TGTGCCAGCTCACCACCCGGCAGGGTAGGTGAAAAACTGTTTTTT. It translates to CASSPPGRVGEKLFF.

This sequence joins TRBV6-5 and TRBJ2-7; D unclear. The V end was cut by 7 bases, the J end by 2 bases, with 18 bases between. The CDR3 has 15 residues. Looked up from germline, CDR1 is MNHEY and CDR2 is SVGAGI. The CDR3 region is CASKAGQRNPYEQYF. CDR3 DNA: TGTGCCAGCAAGGCAGGCCAAAGGAATCCCTACGAGCAGTACTTC.

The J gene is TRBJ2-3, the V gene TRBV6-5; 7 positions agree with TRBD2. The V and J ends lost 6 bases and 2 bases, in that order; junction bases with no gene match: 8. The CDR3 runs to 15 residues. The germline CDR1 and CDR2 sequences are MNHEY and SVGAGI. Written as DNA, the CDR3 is TGTGCCAGCAGGTCCAGCGGGACTTTCACAGATACGCAGTATTTT. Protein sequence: CASRSSGTFTDTQYF.

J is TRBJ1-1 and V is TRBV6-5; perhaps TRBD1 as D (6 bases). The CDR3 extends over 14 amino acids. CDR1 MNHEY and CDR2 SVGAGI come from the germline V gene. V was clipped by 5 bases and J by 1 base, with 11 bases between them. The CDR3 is CASSPEGGNTEAFF. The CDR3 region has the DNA TGTGCCAGCAGTCCTGAAGGGGGGAACACTGAAGCTTTCTTT.

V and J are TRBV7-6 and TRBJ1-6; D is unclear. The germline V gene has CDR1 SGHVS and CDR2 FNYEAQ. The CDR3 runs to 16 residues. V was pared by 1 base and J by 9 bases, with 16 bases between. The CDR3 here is CASSLGYRTAGSPLHF. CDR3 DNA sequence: TGTGCCAGCAGCTTAGGGTACCGAACCGCAGGTTCACCCCTCCACTTT.

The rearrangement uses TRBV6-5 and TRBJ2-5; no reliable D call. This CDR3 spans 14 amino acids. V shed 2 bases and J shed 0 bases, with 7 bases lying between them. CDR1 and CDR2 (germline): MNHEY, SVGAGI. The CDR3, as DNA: TGTGCCAGCAGTTACGGCCAATACCAAGAGACCCAGTACTTC. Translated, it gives CASSYGQYQETQYF.

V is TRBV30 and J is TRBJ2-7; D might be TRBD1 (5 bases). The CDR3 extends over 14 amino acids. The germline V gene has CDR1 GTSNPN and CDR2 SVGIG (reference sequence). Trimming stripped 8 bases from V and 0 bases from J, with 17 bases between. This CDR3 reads CAGRHRSNSYEQYF. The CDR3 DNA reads TGTGCCGGCCGCCACAGGTCCAACTCCTACGAGCAGTACTTC.

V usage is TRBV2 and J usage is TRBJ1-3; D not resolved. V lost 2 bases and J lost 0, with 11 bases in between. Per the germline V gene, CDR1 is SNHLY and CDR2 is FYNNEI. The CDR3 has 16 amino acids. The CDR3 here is CASSEQATLSGNTIYF. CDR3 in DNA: TGTGCCAGCAGTGAACAGGCCACCCTCTCTGGAAACACCATATATTTT.

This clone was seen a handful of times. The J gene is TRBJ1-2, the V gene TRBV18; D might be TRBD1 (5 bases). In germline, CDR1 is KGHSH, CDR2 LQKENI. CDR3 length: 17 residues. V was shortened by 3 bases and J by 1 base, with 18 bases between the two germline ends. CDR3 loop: CASSPQQGGTINYGYTF. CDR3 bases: TGTGCCAGCTCACCGCAGCAGGGTGGTACTATTAACTATGGCTACACCTTC.

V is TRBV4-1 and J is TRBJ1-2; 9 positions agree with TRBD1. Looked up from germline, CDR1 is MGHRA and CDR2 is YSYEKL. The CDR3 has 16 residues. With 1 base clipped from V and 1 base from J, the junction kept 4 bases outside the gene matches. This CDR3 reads CASSQGPGQGNYGYTF. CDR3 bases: TGCGCCAGCAGCCAAGGCCCGGGACAGGGTAACTATGGCTACACCTTC.

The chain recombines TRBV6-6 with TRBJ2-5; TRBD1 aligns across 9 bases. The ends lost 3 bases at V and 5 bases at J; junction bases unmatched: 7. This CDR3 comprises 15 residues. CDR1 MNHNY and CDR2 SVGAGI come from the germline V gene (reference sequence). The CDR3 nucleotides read TGTGCCAGCAGTTATTCCGGACAGGGGCTGGAGACCCAGTACTTC. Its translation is CASSYSGQGLETQYF.

The CDR3 coding sequence is TGCAGTGCTAGTCCCCAGGGTTGGTCGATCACTCAGCCCCAGCATTTT. Amino acid sequence: CSASPQGWSITQPQHF. The rearrangement links TRBV20-1 to TRBJ1-5, with D maybe TRBD1 (5 bases). Germline-derived CDR1 and CDR2 are DFQATT and SNEGSKA (reference sequence). The CDR3 spans 16 residues. Trimming left V 3 bases short and J 6 bases short, with 21 bases between.

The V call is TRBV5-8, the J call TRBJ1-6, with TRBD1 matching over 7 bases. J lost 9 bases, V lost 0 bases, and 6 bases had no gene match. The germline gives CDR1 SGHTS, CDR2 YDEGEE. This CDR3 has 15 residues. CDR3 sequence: CASSLEGARGSPLHF. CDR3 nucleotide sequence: TGTGCCAGCAGCTTGGAGGGGGCGCGAGGTTCACCCCTCCACTTT.

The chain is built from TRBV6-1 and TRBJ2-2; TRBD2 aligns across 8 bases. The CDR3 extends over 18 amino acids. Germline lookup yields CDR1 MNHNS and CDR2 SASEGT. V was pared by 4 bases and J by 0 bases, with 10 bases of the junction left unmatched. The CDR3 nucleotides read TGTGCCAGCAGTGGGGGGCTAGCGGGTCTTACGAACACCGGGGAGCTGTTTTTT. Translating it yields CASSGGLAGLTNTGELFF.

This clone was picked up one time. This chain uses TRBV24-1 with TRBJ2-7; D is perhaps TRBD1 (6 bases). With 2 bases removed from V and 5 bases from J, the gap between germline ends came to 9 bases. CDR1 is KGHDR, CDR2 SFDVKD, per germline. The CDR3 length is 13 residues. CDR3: CATSDSQGNEQYF. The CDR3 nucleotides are TGTGCCACCAGTGATTCACAGGGTAACGAGCAGTACTTC.

CDR3 sequence: CASSKEPGRRAFF. The CDR3 DNA follows: TGTGCCAGCAGCAAAGAACCGGGGAGGAGGGCTTTCTTT. The gene calls are TRBV21-1 and TRBJ1-1. TRBV21-1 is labeled a pseudogene. This CDR3 is built from 13 residues.

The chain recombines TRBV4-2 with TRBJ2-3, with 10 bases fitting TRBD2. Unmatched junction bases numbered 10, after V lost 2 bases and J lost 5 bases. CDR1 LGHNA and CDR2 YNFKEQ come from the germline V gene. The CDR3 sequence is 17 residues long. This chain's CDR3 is CASSQSGRAGGIDTQYF. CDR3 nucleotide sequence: TGTGCCAGCAGCCAAAGTGGCAGAGCGGGGGGGATAGATACGCAGTATTTT.

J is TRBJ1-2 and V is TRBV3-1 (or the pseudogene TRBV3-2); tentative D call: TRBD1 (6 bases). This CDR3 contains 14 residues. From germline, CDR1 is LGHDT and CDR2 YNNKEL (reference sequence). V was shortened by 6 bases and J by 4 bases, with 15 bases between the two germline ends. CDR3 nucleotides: TGTGCCAGCAGGAAACAGGGAGAGAGCTATGGCTACACCTTC. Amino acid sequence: CASRKQGESYGYTF.

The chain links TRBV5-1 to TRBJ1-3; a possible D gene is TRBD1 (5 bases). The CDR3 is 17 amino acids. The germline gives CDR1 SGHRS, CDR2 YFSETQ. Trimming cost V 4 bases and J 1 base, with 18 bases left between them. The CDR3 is CASSPLGGDASGNTIYF. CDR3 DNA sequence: TGCGCCAGCAGCCCCTTGGGAGGGGACGCGTCTGGAAACACCATATATTTT.